A selection of T cell receptor beta chains follows, all from one sample in a study of read filtering for tumor transcriptome and immune sequencing. Each CDR3 protein gets one entry after TCRdb re-called the reads with MiXCR. The table lists 15,000 to 20,000 distinct CDR3 sequences, about 20% of them singletons, with more than 20% in the top ten. Sequenced: a population of CD138-negative cells sorted from bone marrow. These receptors came from a donor aged 40 or older with multiple myeloma. Each CDR3 is given with its conserved first and last residue. Fields, in order: V gene, clone size, CDR3 protein. Not every row has a clone size; where given, it reads once, few, many or a size class.

TRBV10-1	medium-sized	CASKAGVNTEAFF
TRBV6-1	many	CAGSVSHQNTVYF
TRBV28	few	CASSTTLGEPQHF
TRBV5-1	many	CASSLVLAGTYEQYF
TRBV20-1	-	CSAREAGGGKAEAFF
TRBV28	medium-sized	CASSPSSVRFTDTQYF
TRBV2	many	CASSEQHKITGANVLTF
TRBV10-3	many	CAIRRLAGDQGGTDTQYF
TRBV19	many	CASSIRAGGAADTQYF
TRBV29-1	once	CSTYFGGTDTKYF
TRBV18	-	CASSPGQDYEQYF
TRBV2	-	CASTPGGQETQYF
TRBV5-6	many	CASSPGRIYGEQYF
TRBV29-1	-	CSGGGGPRVGNTIYF
TRBV7-2	-	CASSLLGPGGRVEIQYF
TRBV11-1	few	CASSVGQGARNEQFF
TRBV14	many	CASSREAGGGYEQYF
TRBV29-1	many	CSVEDLRGGTNTGELFF
TRBV6-1	many	CASISENAYNEQFF
TRBV5-1	many	CARNEQFF
TRBV14	many	CASSQETTSGYNEQFF
TRBV3-1	many	CASSPTGTYNGQFF
TRBV20-1	many	CSGELIEPTYEQYF
TRBV7-9	-	CASSPIQRGVYNEQFF